This passage covers 19 T cell receptor beta chains from one sample sequenced in a study of regulatory T cells in long-lasting Graves disease. Time point indicated: newly diagnosed GD, antithyroid drugs for less than 3 months. TCR sequences were obtained from RNA taken from PBMCs. With iRepertoire HTBI primers and Arm-PCR of CDR3 regions, TCR beta libraries were built. MiXCR, run by TCRdb on the multiplex PCR reads, gives a single entry per CDR3 protein. Among about 560,000 distinct CDR3 sequences listed, about 16% were seen once. This sample was also put to use in a study of T cells in Graves' hyperthyroidism and ophthalmopathy.

The sequences come from peripheral blood mononuclear cells (PBMCs), collected at new diagnosis, from a patient treated with antithyroid drugs. The receptors originated from a man between 18 and 29 years old with Graves disease.

With regard to this clonotype: It may be a read error: a sequence one base away is much more abundant. The V and J genes are TRBV30 and TRBJ2-3; D gene ambiguous. The germline CDR1 and CDR2 sequences are GTSNPN and SVGIG (reference sequence). The germline V and J ends were trimmed by 0 bases and 10 bases, with 14 bases remaining between them. The CDR3 sequence is 13 residues long. The CDR3 DNA is TGTGCCTGGAGTGTACGTGTCCAGGATGCGCAGTATTTT. This gives the protein CAWSVRVQDAQYF.

The gene calls are TRBV20-1 and TRBJ2-7, with 7 bases that match TRBD1. The V and J ends lost 0 bases and 2 bases, in that order; junction bases with no gene match: 7. The CDR3 runs to 15 residues. Germline CDR1 DFQATT, CDR2 SNEGSKA (reference sequence). DNA of the CDR3: TGCAGTGCTAGAGAAGGGACAGTCCTCCCCTACGAGCAGTACTTC. It translates to CSAREGTVLPYEQYF.

This clonotype showed up many times. This CDR3 reads CASSVKGGRYNEQFF. The CDR3 DNA sequence: TGTGCCAGCAGTGTAAAGGGGGGTCGGTACAATGAGCAGTTCTTC. The J gene is TRBJ2-1, the V gene TRBV7-9; either TRBD1 or TRBD2 may supply D (6 bases each). V was pared by 6 bases and J by 4 bases, with 16 bases between. This CDR3 has 15 amino acids. Germline V gives CDR1 SEHNR, CDR2 FQNEAQ (reference sequence). The complete variable domain, with remaining parts taken from reference TRBV7-9 and TRBJ2-1, reads DTGVSQNPRHKITKRGQNVTFRCDPISEHNRLYWYRQTLGQGPEFLTYFQNEAQLEKSRLLSDRFSAERPKGSFSTLEIQRTEQGDSAMYLCASSVKGGRYNEQFFGPGTRLTVL.

This clonotype was counted only a few times. The J gene is TRBJ1-4, the V gene TRBV3-1; 8 bases agree with TRBD1. The trim removed 3 bases at V and 8 bases at J, leaving 11 bases unmatched. Germline-derived CDR1 and CDR2 are LGHDT and YNNKEL (reference sequence). CDR3 size: 16 residues. The CDR3 loop is CASSQNPGGGREKLFF. The CDR3 bases are TGTGCCAGCAGCCAGAATCCAGGGGGCGGGAGAGAAAAACTGTTTTTT.

At least ten counts were recorded for this clonotype. At one of its ends the junction is not consistent with the germline gene, which may arise from a read error. This chain uses TRBV5-1 with TRBJ2-1; 7 bases are a match to TRBD2. Germline V lookup: CDR1 SGHRS, CDR2 YFSETQ. CDR3 length: 14 residues. The DNA of the CDR3 is TGTGCCAGCAGTTTAGGACTAGCCTACAATGAGCAGTTCTTC. The encoded protein is CASSLGLAYNEQFF. Combining the CDR3 with reference TRBV5-1 and TRBJ2-1 gives the whole variable domain KAGVTQTPRYLIKTRGQQVTLSCSPISGHRSVSWYQQTPGQGLQFLFEYFSETQRNKGNFPGRFSGRQFSNSRSEMNVSTLELGDSALYLCASSLGLAYNEQFFGPGTRLTVL.

This clonotype has ten or more counts. This chain uses TRBV2 with TRBJ1-2; weak D call: TRBD1 (6 bases). Between the trimmed V and J ends, which lost 1 base and 2 bases, there was a span of 17 bases. This CDR3 contains 17 residues. The V gene's germline CDR1 is SNHLY and CDR2 FYNNEI. The CDR3 nucleotides read TGTGCCAGCAGTGAAGTTTTCCCGGGACATCCGAACTATGGCTACACCTTC. Residues: CASSEVFPGHPNYGYTF.

This clonotype was observed at least ten times. The chain joins TRBV5-1 to TRBJ2-1; D is ambiguous. The CDR3 is made up of 13 amino acids. The V gene's germline CDR1 is SGHRS and CDR2 YFSETQ. Deletions cut 1 base from V and 7 bases from J, with 9 bases between. CDR3: CASSLRPQNEQFF. CDR3 bases: TGCGCCAGCAGCTTGAGGCCTCAAAATGAGCAGTTCTTC.

This clonotype was seen a handful of times. V usage is TRBV7-3 and J usage is TRBJ2-3; D is possibly TRBD2 (7 bases). Looked up from germline, CDR1 is SGHTA and CDR2 is FQGTGA. Between the trimmed V and J ends, which lost 5 bases and 6 bases, there was a span of 15 bases. There are 14 residues in the CDR3. CDR3 protein: CASSVTGGRDTQYF. CDR3 DNA: TGTGCCAGCAGCGTCACGGGGGGCCGGGATACGCAGTATTTT.

This clonotype was observed many times. The genes are TRBV2 and TRBJ2-3, with 14 bases lining up with TRBD2. The length of the CDR3 is 16 residues. The J segment lost 1 base and the V segment lost 9 bases, leaving 6 bases of the junction unmatched. CDR1 is SNHLY and CDR2 is FYNNEI in the germline V gene. The CDR3 bases are TGTGCCAGGGGGACTAGCGGGAGCGGGGGCACAGATACGCAGTATTTT. Protein product: CARGTSGSGGTDTQYF.

The chain has TRBV5-1 and TRBJ2-2; D call uncertain. From germline, CDR1 is SGHRS and CDR2 YFSETQ. This CDR3 has 14 residues. V lost 4 bases and J 0 bases, leaving 7 bases between the germline ends. The CDR3 loop is CASSLTPNTGELFF. Written as DNA, the CDR3 is TGCGCCAGCAGCCTAACGCCGAACACCGGGGAGCTGTTTTTT.

This clonotype showed up many times. The V and J genes are TRBV20-1 and TRBJ1-1; D gene ambiguous. This CDR3 has 14 amino acids. Germline V lookup: CDR1 DFQATT, CDR2 SNEGSKA (reference sequence). Trimming shortened V by 6 bases and J by 3 bases, and 17 bases separated the two germline ends. In nucleotides, the CDR3 is TGCAGTGCCTCGAAAGGCTCAACGGACACTGAAGCTTTCTTT. This translates into CSASKGSTDTEAFF.

The rearrangement links TRBV3-1 to TRBJ1-4; D is possibly TRBD1 (5 bases). The V end lost 3 bases, the J end lost 0 bases, and 14 bases lay between the germline ends. This CDR3 is 17 amino acids long. Looked up from germline, CDR1 is LGHDT and CDR2 is YNNKEL (reference sequence). The DNA of the CDR3 is TGTGCCAGCAGCCACGGTTCGGGGCGATCAACTAATGAAAAACTGTTTTTT. It encodes CASSHGSGRSTNEKLFF.

This clonotype was seen repeatedly, ten times or more. V and J are TRBV24-1 and TRBJ1-5, with D possibly TRBD1 on 6 matching bases. V gave up 4 bases and J gave up 11 bases, with 17 bases separating them. Germline loops: CDR1 KGHDR, CDR2 SFDVKD. The CDR3 spans 14 residues. As DNA, the CDR3 is TGTGCCACCAGTGAGTCAGGGGCCGGACCAGCCCAGCATTTT. This sequence encodes CATSESGAGPAQHF.

The rearrangement links TRBV27 to TRBJ2-1, with D perhaps TRBD2 (6 bases). Germline V lookup: CDR1 MNHEY, CDR2 SMNVEV (reference sequence). This CDR3 has 22 amino acids. V lost 7 bases and J lost 3, with 37 bases in between. CDR3 nucleotides: TGTGCCAGCACCCGGGGGACCCTAAAGACGGTTGGGAGATCAAGAAGCTACAATGAGCAGTTCTTC. Translated: CASTRGTLKTVGRSRSYNEQFF.

The table lists this clonotype with many counts. This chain uses TRBV27 with TRBJ1-5; D may be TRBD1 (5 bases). This CDR3 contains 14 residues. Germline V gene data show CDR1 as MNHEY and CDR2 as SMNVEV (reference sequence). The V and J ends lost 2 bases and 2 bases respectively, with 7 bases between them. CDR3 DNA sequence: TGTGCCAGCAGTTTAAGGGACGGCAATCAGCCCCAGCATTTT. Translating gives CASSLRDGNQPQHF.

This clonotype was recorded many times. This chain connects TRBV18 to TRBJ2-3, with 7 bases matching TRBD2. Germline lookup yields CDR1 KGHSH and CDR2 LQKENI. Trimming cost V 0 bases and J 0 bases; bases outside gene matches: 3. The CDR3 is 16 amino acids. CDR3 DNA: TGTGCCAGCTCACCACCGGGAGGGTTCAGCACAGATACGCAGTATTTT. Translation gives CASSPPGGFSTDTQYF. The full variable domain, completed using reference TRBV18 and TRBJ2-3, is NAGVMQNPRHLVRRRGQEARLRCSPMKGHSHVYWYRQLPEEGLKFMVYLQKENIIDESGMPKERFSAEFPKEGPSILRIQQVVRGDSAAYFCASSPPGGFSTDTQYFGPGTRLTVL.

The chain has TRBV10-3 and TRBJ1-1; no reliable D call. V was cut by 5 bases and J by 6 bases, with 10 bases left in between. This CDR3 spans 12 amino acids. Germline loops: CDR1 ENHRY, CDR2 SYGVKD. The chain's CDR3 is CAISTAGAEAFF. The CDR3 DNA sequence: TGTGCCATCAGTACGGCCGGCGCTGAAGCTTTCTTT.

This clonotype was detected ten times or more. The J gene is TRBJ1-1, the V gene TRBV6-1; 8 nucleotides agree with TRBD1. V was clipped by 1 base and J by 3 bases; unmatched bases: 7. Germline values: CDR1 MNHNS, CDR2 SASEGT. This CDR3 is built from 16 residues. In DNA, the CDR3 is TGTGCCAGCAGTGAAGACAGGGGGGTCAGGGACACTGAAGCTTTCTTT. It is translated as CASSEDRGVRDTEAFF.

This chain connects TRBV6-1 to TRBJ2-4; D unclear. CDR1 and CDR2 from the germline V gene are MNHNS and SASEGT. V was shortened by 6 bases and J by 5 bases, with 5 bases between the two germline ends. The length of the CDR3 is 11 residues. CDR3 in DNA: TGTGCCAGCAGCGGCCAAAACATTCAGTACTTC. Protein product: CASSGQNIQYF.